The TCR beta chain under discussion was sequenced for a study of cytomegalovirus exposure and HLA in healthy donors. Study conclusions and caveats: Reportedly, a later analysis found an Asian-associated ancestry cluster had fewer N-insertions than the roughly 700-donor mean.

In regard to this clone: Its antigen is still unknown.

60 Vbeta and 13 Jbeta primers were used in PCR. TCRdb's table, derived via immunoSEQ multiplex PCR, lists solely in-frame clones and lacks some. The sample lists approximately 160,000 clones, 84% seen once, with more than 4% in the top ten. The CDR3 runs 16 residues. The germline V gene encodes CDR1 SGHRS and CDR2 YFSETQ. Trimming took 2 bases from V and 1 from J; bases not matched to a gene: 7. Specimen: PBMCs. The source of this sequence is a girl aged 10-17 years in good health and CMV-seropositive. The V call is TRBV5-1, the J call TRBJ2-3, with TRBD2 matching over 7 bases. The CDR3 nucleotides read TGCGCCAGCAGCTTCTCGGGACGGGGGGGCACAGATACGCAGTATTTT. Residues: CASSFSGRGGTDTQYF.